This TCR beta chain was sequenced for a study of blood T cell repertoires in COVID-19. Turning to the study itself: Sample material is recorded as cDNA or gDNA derived from T cells, B-cell-depleted T cells, or PBMCs.

Authors' data handling: Amplification of reference gene primers provided the estimated nucleated cell counts. Repertoires were generated with immunoSEQ multiplex PCR, while TCRdb's copy carries only in-frame clones and drops some. Clone size and the V and J calls come from that table; the DNA yielded D and trimming. Among 150,000 to 200,000 clones listed, more than 70% were seen once. Germline loops: CDR1 SGHTA, CDR2 FQGNSA. The CDR3 loop spans 15 amino acids. J was trimmed by 9 bases and V by 4 bases; bases with no gene match: 9. The rearrangement joins TRBV7-2 to TRBJ2-1; 10 nucleotides agree with TRBD1. This clonotype was sampled from a woman of 80 years or more with active or convalescent COVID-19. The specimen sequenced was peripheral blood. CDR3 region: CASSYWTGGLGEQFF. CDR3 DNA sequence: TGTGCCAGCAGCTACTGGACAGGGGGGCTCGGTGAGCAGTTCTTC.